This section outlines one T cell receptor beta chain sequence together with its context. Its antigen is still unknown. The record originates from a study of OX40 agonist ivuxolimab in advanced cancers. For the study at large: The patients received agonistic anti-OX40 (CD134) antibody ivuxolimab. Mean age 60 years, range about 23 to 79; 82.7% male. Therapy given before enrollment (anti-PD-1, anti-PD-L1 or anti-CTLA-4) was allowed, and around 44% had some.

TCRdb's table, derived via immunoSEQ multiplex PCR, lists solely in-frame clones and lacks some. The sample carries approximately 28,000 clones, roughly 92% recorded once. Whole-study results and caveats: The authors also found low normalized T-cell clonal expansion in some nonresponders.

This specimen consisted of CD4+ or CD8+ T cells sorted from blood, obtained in a trial of the OX40 agonist ivuxolimab. This clonotype originated in an adult with an advanced solid tumor such as melanoma, head and neck, liver or kidney cancer.

CDR3 DNA: TGTGCCAGCAGCCAAACCAGGACAGGGCTGAACACTGAAGCTTTCTTT. Encoded protein: CASSQTRTGLNTEAFF. V is TRBV7-9 and J is TRBJ1-1; the match to TRBD1 covers 8 bases. Per germline, CDR1 SEHNR and CDR2 FQNEAQ (reference sequence). The V and J ends lost 5 bases and 0 bases, in that order; junction bases with no gene match: 8. This CDR3 has 16 residues.